This is a list of T cell receptor beta chains from one sample in a study of response to subunit inactivated influenza vaccine. TCRdb ran MiXCR on the RT-PCR reads and lists one entry per CDR3 protein. The sample holds hundreds of thousands of distinct CDR3 sequences, approximately 15% seen once. Here the sequenced sample was PBMCs from blood, taken approximately 15 days before vaccination. Receptors were obtained from a man aged 50 to 60 who received an inactivated influenza vaccine. Both conserved end residues are part of each CDR3. The D gene is left open where the match is weak. Clone size appears in some rows only: once, few, many, or a class for an expanded clone.

v_gene,j_gene,d_gene,abundance,CDR3aa,CDR3nt
TRBV18,TRBJ2-7,NA,NA,CASSPGPGVSSYEQYF,TGTGCCAGCTCACCCGGGCCCGGGGTCAGCTCCTACGAGCAGTACTTC
TRBV28,TRBJ2-1,TRBD2,few,CASSLMGGGSYNEQFF,TGTGCCAGCAGTTTAATGGGCGGGGGCTCCTACAATGAGCAGTTCTTC
TRBV4-1,TRBJ1-2,NA,few,CASSLPGDLTF,TGCGCCAGCAGCCTGCCGGGGGACCTCACCTTC
TRBV7-3,TRBJ2-2,NA,NA,CASSLGIYTGELFF,TGTGCCAGCAGCTTAGGGATTTACACCGGGGAGCTGTTTTTT
TRBV20-1,TRBJ1-1,NA,NA,CSARDYANTEAFF,TGCAGTGCTAGAGATTACGCTAACACTGAAGCTTTCTTT
TRBV4-3,TRBJ2-5,NA,few,CASSPTPGAGETQYF,TGCGCCAGCAGCCCCACCCCGGGGGCCGGGGAGACCCAGTACTTC
TRBV3-1,TRBJ2-5,NA,many,CASSQVVSSETQYF,TGTGCCAGCAGCCAAGTAGTATCGTCGGAGACCCAGTACTTC
TRBV11-2,TRBJ2-1,TRBD1,NA,CASSIGTGIEQFF,TGTGCCAGCAGCATCGGGACAGGGATTGAGCAGTTCTTC
TRBV5-5,TRBJ2-5,TRBD2,NA,CASTLRGGGETQYF,TGTGCCAGCACCCTCCGTGGGGGGGGAGAGACCCAGTACTTC
TRBV10-3,TRBJ1-4,NA,NA,CAISERSGAGKLFF,TGTGCCATCAGTGAGAGGTCAGGGGCCGGGAAACTGTTTTTT
TRBV5-1,TRBJ1-1,NA,NA,CASSLVGERTEAFF,TGCGCCAGCAGCTTGGTTGGGGAGCGGACTGAAGCTTTCTTT
TRBV20-1,TRBJ2-1,TRBD2,NA,CSAPPLSSGRVNEQFF,TGCAGTGCTCCTCCCCTGTCCAGCGGGAGGGTCAATGAGCAGTTCTTC
TRBV4-3,TRBJ1-2,NA,few,CASSQDWAGQDYGYTF,TGCGCCAGCAGCCAAGATTGGGCGGGTCAGGACTATGGCTACACCTTC
TRBV3-1,TRBJ1-6,NA,NA,CASSQGYSGTNSPLHF,TGTGCCAGCAGCCAAGGGTACAGCGGAACTAATTCACCCCTCCACTTT
TRBV24-1,TRBJ2-3,TRBD1,NA,CATRPGQGSTDTQYF,TGTGCCACCAGACCGGGACAGGGCAGCACAGATACGCAGTATTTT
TRBV5-1,TRBJ2-7,TRBD2,NA,CASSLGDGTSGNEQYF,TGCGCCAGCAGCTTGGGGGACGGGACTAGCGGGAACGAGCAGTACTTC
TRBV12-3/TRBV12-4,TRBJ1-2,NA,NA,CASSRGREYGYTF,TGTGCCAGCAGTCGCGGTAGGGAGTACGGCTACACCTTC
TRBV27,TRBJ1-1,TRBD1,few,CASSLRETGGTEAFF,TGTGCCAGCAGTTTACGGGAGACAGGGGGCACTGAAGCTTTCTTT
TRBV28,TRBJ1-5,NA,many,CASSFIGGWASNQPQHF,TGTGCCAGCAGTTTTATTGGGGGGTGGGCGAGCAATCAGCCCCAGCATTTT
TRBV20-1,TRBJ2-2,TRBD1,NA,CSASAGGAAGELFF,TGCAGTGCTAGCGCAGGGGGCGCCGCCGGGGAGCTGTTTTTT
TRBV11-2,TRBJ2-4,TRBD2,NA,CASSLVNAGGPIQYF,TGTGCCAGCAGCTTAGTGAATGCGGGGGGGCCCATTCAGTACTTC
TRBV7-8,TRBJ1-6,NA,NA,CASSSQRTDSPLHF,TGTGCCAGCAGCTCCCAGAGGACTGACTCACCCCTCCACTTT
TRBV7-2,TRBJ2-3,NA,NA,CASSLGPALSTDTQYF,TGTGCCAGCAGCTTAGGCCCAGCCTTAAGCACAGATACGCAGTATTTT
TRBV5-1,TRBJ1-1,NA,NA,CASSLQVLNTEAFF,TGCGCCAGCAGCCTACAGGTCTTGAACACTGAAGCTTTCTTT
TRBV11-2,TRBJ2-3,NA,NA,CASSFFILVRGARRADTQYF,TGTGCCAGCAGCTTTTTCATCTTGGTGAGGGGGGCACGGCGGGCAGATACGCAGTATTTT
TRBV10-3,TRBJ1-2,TRBD1,few,CAISEGQGGGYTF,TGTGCCATCAGTGAGGGACAGGGAGGTGGCTACACCTTC
TRBV4-1,TRBJ2-7,NA,many,CASSQDIGYEQYF,TGCGCCAGCAGCCAAGATATTGGATACGAGCAGTACTTC
TRBV7-9,TRBJ2-2,NA,NA,CASSLPPGGELFF,TGTGCCAGCAGCTTACCGCCGGGCGGGGAGCTGTTTTTT
TRBV27,TRBJ2-1,NA,NA,CASSPPFTVAPVGNSYNEQFF,TGTGCCAGCAGTCCCCCCTTTACTGTAGCACCTGTGGGGAACTCCTACAATGAGCAGTTCTTC
TRBV11-1,TRBJ2-1,TRBD2,many,CASSLPLRLAGAHNEQFF,TGTGCCAGCAGCTTACCATTAAGACTAGCGGGAGCACACAATGAGCAGTTCTTC
TRBV11-1,TRBJ2-3,NA,many,CASSLAITRHTQYF,TGTGCCAGCAGCTTAGCGATTACCAGGCATACGCAGTATTTT
TRBV20-1,TRBJ2-3,NA,few,CSARDTGSTDTQYF,TGCAGTGCTAGAGATACAGGGAGCACAGATACGCAGTATTTT
TRBV4-2,TRBJ2-5,NA,few,CASSQDRFGGTQETQYF,TGTGCCAGCAGCCAAGATAGATTCGGGGGTACCCAAGAGACCCAGTACTTC
TRBV6-2/TRBV6-3,TRBJ2-6,NA,many,CASRQDSSGANVLTF,TGTGCCAGCAGACAAGACAGCTCTGGGGCCAACGTCCTGACTTTC
TRBV5-1,TRBJ2-2,NA,NA,CASSSRSTPGTGELFF,TGCGCCAGCAGCTCACGGAGCACCCCGGGCACCGGGGAGCTGTTTTTT
TRBV7-8,TRBJ2-5,NA,NA,CASSLAGHDGETQYF,TGTGCCAGCAGCTTAGCGGGACACGACGGGGAGACCCAGTACTTC
TRBV6-1,TRBJ1-1,NA,few,CASSPRGRGYTEAFF,TGTGCCAGCAGTCCCAGGGGTCGAGGGTACACTGAAGCTTTCTTT
TRBV12-3/TRBV12-4,TRBJ1-6,TRBD1,NA,CASSFGQGALGSPLHF,TGTGCCAGCAGTTTCGGACAGGGGGCCCTAGGATCACCCCTCCACTTT
TRBV15,TRBJ2-6,NA,many,CATSRGSPGLTGANVLTF,TGTGCCACCAGCAGAGGATCGCCAGGACTAACTGGGGCCAACGTCCTGACTTTC
TRBV6-2/TRBV6-3,TRBJ2-7,TRBD1,NA,CASSTTGVGFAYEQYF,TGTGCCAGCAGTACGACAGGGGTCGGTTTCGCCTACGAGCAGTACTTC
TRBV5-1,TRBJ2-5,TRBD2,many,CASSLRLAGMETQYF,TGCGCCAGCAGCTTGAGACTAGCGGGGATGGAGACCCAGTACTTC
TRBV3-1,TRBJ2-3,NA,few,CASSQEGLDTQYF,TGTGCCAGCAGCCAAGAAGGCCTAGATACGCAGTATTTT
TRBV11-2,TRBJ1-6,NA,NA,CASSLDLDRRSPLHF,TGTGCCAGCAGCTTAGATTTGGATCGACGTTCACCCCTCCACTTT
TRBV5-1,TRBJ2-3,NA,many,CASSLGVRGFEDTQYF,TGCGCCAGCAGCTTGGGGGTTCGAGGGTTTGAGGATACGCAGTATTTT
TRBV7-9,TRBJ2-5,NA,NA,CASSSQGGTETQYF,TGTGCCAGCAGCTCCCAGGGGGGGACGGAGACCCAGTACTTC
TRBV7-9,TRBJ1-4,NA,NA,CASSLGAGTSNEKLFF,TGTGCCAGCAGCTTAGGGGCAGGGACATCCAATGAAAAACTGTTTTTT
TRBV11-2,TRBJ2-2,NA,many,CASSSNRGGELFF,TGTGCCAGCAGCTCTAACCGGGGCGGGGAGCTGTTTTTT
TRBV9,TRBJ1-2,NA,NA,CASSVVQYGYTF,TGTGCCAGCAGCGTAGTACAGTATGGCTACACCTTC
TRBV6-2/TRBV6-3,TRBJ2-7,NA,NA,CASSYPVGAYEQYF,TGTGCCAGCAGTTACCCCGTGGGCGCCTACGAGCAGTACTTC
TRBV4-1,TRBJ2-1,TRBD1,many,CASSHGTVPYNEQFF,TGCGCCAGCAGCCACGGGACAGTCCCCTACAATGAGCAGTTCTTC
TRBV12-3/TRBV12-4,TRBJ1-1,NA,many,CASSLQRRMNTEAFF,TGTGCCAGCAGTTTGCAGAGGCGGATGAACACTGAAGCTTTCTTT
TRBV7-6,TRBJ2-3,NA,few,CASSLVSGIADTQYF,TGTGCCAGCAGCTTAGTCTCAGGGATCGCAGATACGCAGTATTTT
TRBV15,TRBJ2-7,NA,NA,CATSRGDRPYEQYF,TGTGCCACCAGCAGAGGTGATAGACCTTACGAGCAGTACTTC
TRBV5-1,TRBJ2-7,NA,NA,CASSFRTPSSYEQYF,TGCGCCAGCAGCTTTCGGACCCCGAGCTCCTACGAGCAGTACTTC
TRBV28,TRBJ2-7,NA,medium-sized,CASSGSDRPYEQYF,TGTGCCAGCAGTGGCTCGGACAGACCCTACGAGCAGTACTTC
TRBV5-1,TRBJ2-7,NA,NA,CASSGRGESYEQYF,TGCGCCAGCAGCGGCAGGGGAGAATCCTACGAGCAGTACTTC
TRBV10-2,TRBJ2-2,NA,many,CASSGSTGELFF,TGCGCCAGCAGTGGATCGACCGGGGAGCTGTTTTTT
TRBV28,TRBJ2-1,NA,NA,CASIGRTNNEQFF,TGTGCCAGCATAGGCAGGACCAACAATGAGCAGTTCTTC